These 20 T cell receptor beta chains share one sample of origin, sequenced in a study of T cell responses to AZD1222 COVID-19 vaccine. Profiling relied on immunoSEQ multiplex PCR, and the TCRdb table lists in-frame clones only, not all of them. The repertoire holds under 150,000 clones, with about 91% as singletons. The sample here was peripheral blood, taken 28 days after the second AZD1222 dose. The receptors stem from an adult who received the AZD1222 COVID-19 vaccine.

This clone occurred once. The rearrangement joins TRBV6-5 to TRBJ1-3; no firm D call. Germline V lookup: CDR1 MNHEY, CDR2 SVGAGI. The CDR3 covers 14 residues. Trimming took 6 bases from V and 0 from J, leaving 9 bases between them. CDR3 DNA: TGTGCCAGCAGGTCACCGGGCTCTGGAAACACCATATATTTT. As protein: CASRSPGSGNTIYF.

V is TRBV14 and J is TRBJ2-7; D is undetermined. V was trimmed by 0 bases and J by 0 bases, leaving 9 bases between them. Germline lookup yields CDR1 SGHDN and CDR2 FVKESK. This CDR3 contains 15 residues. CDR3 amino acids: CASSQDPYYSYEQYF. CDR3 in DNA: TGTGCCAGCAGCCAAGATCCCTACTACTCCTACGAGCAGTACTTC.

The chain uses TRBV6-5 and TRBJ2-1; TRBD2 matches 7 bases. V trimming: 6 bases; J trimming: 7 bases; junction bases outside the gene matches: 3. This CDR3 contains 12 residues. Germline values: CDR1 MNHEY, CDR2 SVGAGI. The CDR3 region is CASRAGGNEQFF. CDR3 DNA: TGTGCCAGCAGGGCCGGGGGGAATGAGCAGTTCTTC.

V gene TRBV7-9 combines with J gene TRBJ1-1, with D perhaps TRBD1 (6 bases). V was clipped by 4 bases and J by 4 bases, with 16 bases between them. Germline V gene lookup returns CDR1 SEHNR and CDR2 FQNEAQ (reference sequence). There are 15 residues in the CDR3. CDR3 region: CASSSGGGGPTEAFF. In nucleotides, the CDR3 is TGTGCCAGCAGCTCGGGAGGTGGGGGGCCCACTGAAGCTTTCTTT.

This clone was seen just once. The rearrangement joins TRBV3-1 (or the pseudogene TRBV3-2) to TRBJ1-1, with D perhaps TRBD1 (5 bases). Trimming took 1 base from V and 0 from J, leaving 9 bases between them. The CDR3 is 15 residues long. Per germline, CDR1 LGHDT and CDR2 YNNKEL (reference sequence). CDR3 in amino acids: CASSQGSGMNTEAFF. As DNA, the CDR3 is TGTGCCAGCAGCCAAGGGTCAGGGATGAACACTGAAGCTTTCTTT.

This rearrangement joins TRBV6-5 to TRBJ1-3; 7 nucleotides match TRBD1. Germline V CDR1 and CDR2: MNHEY, SVGAGI. The J segment lost 0 bases and the V segment lost 8 bases, leaving 7 bases of the junction unmatched. CDR3 length equals 15 residues. The DNA of the CDR3 is TGTGCCAGCTCTTTTGACAGGGTCTCTGGAAACACCATATATTTT. This encodes CASSFDRVSGNTIYF.

The rearrangement uses TRBV27 and TRBJ2-7, with no clear D. The CDR3 runs 15 residues. Trimming removed 6 bases from V and 0 bases from J, with 15 bases in between. Germline CDR1 and CDR2: MNHEY and SMNVEV (reference sequence). The CDR3 DNA follows: TGTGCCAGCAGGGTCGCAAAGGCTCCCTCCTACGAGCAGTACTTC. Its protein is CASRVAKAPSYEQYF.

This clone appeared a single time. V is TRBV7-2 and J is TRBJ2-7; 11 positions agree with TRBD1. With 5 bases clipped from V and 1 base from J, the junction kept 4 bases outside the gene matches. This CDR3 is 15 amino acids long. Germline V gene sequence: CDR1 SGHTA, CDR2 FQGNSA. The CDR3 is CASSTGQGESYEQYF. CDR3 nucleotide sequence: TGTGCCAGCAGCACGGGACAGGGGGAGTCCTACGAGCAGTACTTC.

The chain employs TRBV5-4 and TRBJ2-7; 11 bases align to TRBD2. V shed 7 bases and J 5 bases; nucleotides not matched to a gene: 11. The germline CDR1 and CDR2 sequences are SGHNT and YYREEE (reference sequence). CDR3 length: 15 amino acids. The CDR3 reads CASSLAGGIGDEQYF. The CDR3 nucleotides are TGTGCCAGCTCCTTAGCGGGAGGGATCGGCGACGAGCAGTACTTC.

This chain joins TRBV28 and TRBJ1-6; D is unclear. The CDR3 totals 15 residues. V gave up 6 bases and J gave up 5 bases, with 14 bases separating them. Germline CDR1 reads MDHEN; CDR2 reads SYDVKM. The chain's CDR3 is CASSPRQANNSPLHF. The CDR3 DNA reads TGTGCCAGCAGCCCGAGACAAGCGAATAATTCACCCCTCCACTTT.

The chain links TRBV19 to TRBJ1-2; tentatively, D is TRBD1 (5 bases). The CDR3 consists of 14 residues. V was clipped by 6 bases and J by 2 bases, with 13 bases between them. Looked up from germline, CDR1 is LNHDA and CDR2 is SQIVND (reference sequence). The CDR3: CASSLLTANYGYTF. For the CDR3, the DNA is TGTGCCAGTAGCCTACTGACAGCCAACTATGGCTACACCTTC. The whole variable domain, remainder taken from reference TRBV19 and TRBJ1-2, is DGGITQSPKYLFRKEGQNVTLSCEQNLNHDAMYWYRQDPGQGLRLIYYSQIVNDFQKGDIAEGYSVSREKKESFPLTVTSAQKNPTAFYLCASSLLTANYGYTFGSGTRLTVV.

This clone has a handful of counts. This chain joins TRBV12-3 or TRBV12-4 and TRBJ1-2; D is uncertain. Trimming took 2 bases from V and 5 from J, leaving 6 bases between them. This CDR3 has 12 residues. The CDR3 spells CASSLIGYGYTF. CDR3 bases: TGTGCCAGCAGTTTAATAGGTTATGGCTACACCTTC.

The chain employs TRBV5-1 and TRBJ1-4; 10 bases line up with TRBD1. The germline V gene has CDR1 SGHRS and CDR2 YFSETQ. The V segment lost 3 bases and the J segment 6 bases; nucleotides outside the gene matches: 2. The CDR3 totals 14 residues. The CDR3 reads CASSWGTGDEKLFF. DNA for the CDR3: TGCGCCAGCAGCTGGGGGACAGGGGATGAAAAACTGTTTTTT.

The chain employs TRBV15 and TRBJ2-1; the D gene is possibly TRBD2 (6 bases). The CDR3 loop spans 15 amino acids. V was cut by 4 bases and J by 8 bases, with 18 bases left in between. Germline V gene lookup returns CDR1 LNHNV and CDR2 YYDKDF (reference sequence). The CDR3 spells CATSILAAPRYEQFF. CDR3 nucleotide sequence: TGTGCCACCAGCATATTAGCGGCACCACGATATGAGCAGTTCTTC.

The chain employs TRBV4-2 and TRBJ2-1, with 10 bases aligning to TRBD2. The CDR3 contains 15 residues. The V gene's germline CDR1 is LGHNA and CDR2 YNFKEQ. With 3 bases clipped from V and 8 bases from J, the junction kept 7 bases outside the gene matches. The CDR3 region is CASSQRGGLADEQFF. The DNA of the CDR3 is TGTGCCAGCAGCCAGCGAGGCGGACTAGCGGATGAGCAGTTCTTC.

V and J are TRBV18 and TRBJ1-6; the match to TRBD1 covers 7 bases. With V trimmed by 5 bases and J by 0 bases, 10 bases remained unmatched. The length of the CDR3 is 18 residues. Germline V gene data show CDR1 as KGHSH and CDR2 as LQKENI. This CDR3 reads CASSAATGSVSYNSPLHF. The CDR3 coding sequence is TGTGCCAGCTCAGCGGCGACAGGGTCGGTCTCCTATAATTCACCCCTCCACTTT.

V gene TRBV30 combines with J gene TRBJ2-1; a weak D match, TRBD2 (6 bases). This CDR3 spans 12 amino acids. V was clipped by 0 bases and J by 10 bases, with 10 bases between them. Germline lookup yields CDR1 GTSNPN and CDR2 SVGIG (reference sequence). The CDR3 DNA reads TGTGCCTGGAGTGTGACTAGTACCGAGCAGTTCTTC. Translated: CAWSVTSTEQFF.

The rearrangement joins TRBV4-2 to TRBJ2-7, with no clear D. CDR3 size: 15 residues. Germline CDR1 is LGHNA and CDR2 is YNFKEQ. V lost 3 bases and J 2 bases, leaving 14 bases between the germline ends. The CDR3, as DNA: TGTGCCAGCAGCCACGGACCCAGAAGCGCCTACGAGCAGTACTTC. Protein sequence: CASSHGPRSAYEQYF.

As concerns this clone: Other DNA sequences in the sample encode the same CDR3. The chain joins TRBV28 to TRBJ1-5; D call uncertain. Per the germline V gene, CDR1 is MDHEN and CDR2 is SYDVKM. V lost 5 bases and J lost 6, with 5 bases in between. The CDR3 is 11 amino acids. CDR3 amino acids: CASSGSQPQHF. The CDR3 DNA sequence: TGTGCCAGCAGTGGCAGTCAGCCCCAGCATTTT.

The chain has TRBV2 and TRBJ1-2; no clear D gene. The germline V gene has CDR1 SNHLY and CDR2 FYNNEI. The length of the CDR3 is 14 residues. Trimming took off 2 bases at V and 5 bases at J, with 12 bases between the two ends. The CDR3 DNA reads TGTGCCAGCAGTGAATACGGGCGGAATTATGGCTACACCTTC. Translating gives CASSEYGRNYGYTF. Using reference TRBV2 and TRBJ1-2 for the parts outside the CDR3, the full variable domain is EPEVTQTPSHQVTQMGQEVILRCVPISNHLYFYWYRQILGQKVEFLVSFYNNEISEKSEIFDDQFSVERPDGSNFTLKIRSTKLEDSAMYFCASSEYGRNYGYTFGSGTRLTVV.